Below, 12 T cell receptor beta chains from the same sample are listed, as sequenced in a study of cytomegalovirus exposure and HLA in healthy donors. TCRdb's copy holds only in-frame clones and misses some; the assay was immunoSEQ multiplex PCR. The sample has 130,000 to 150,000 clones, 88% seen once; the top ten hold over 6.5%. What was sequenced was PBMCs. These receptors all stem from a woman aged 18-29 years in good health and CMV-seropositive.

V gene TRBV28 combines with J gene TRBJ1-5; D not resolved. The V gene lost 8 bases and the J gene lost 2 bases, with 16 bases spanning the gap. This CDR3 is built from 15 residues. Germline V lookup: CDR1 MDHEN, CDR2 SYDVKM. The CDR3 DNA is TGTGCCAGCGGTACCAGGAATTCTGGCAATCAGCCCCAGCATTTT. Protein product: CASGTRNSGNQPQHF.

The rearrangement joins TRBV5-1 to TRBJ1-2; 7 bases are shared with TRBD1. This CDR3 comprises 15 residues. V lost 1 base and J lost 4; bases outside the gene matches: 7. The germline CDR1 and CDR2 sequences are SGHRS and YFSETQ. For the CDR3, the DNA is TGCGCCAGCAGCTTGAGTACAGGGGCAGGCTATGGCTACACCTTC. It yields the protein CASSLSTGAGYGYTF.

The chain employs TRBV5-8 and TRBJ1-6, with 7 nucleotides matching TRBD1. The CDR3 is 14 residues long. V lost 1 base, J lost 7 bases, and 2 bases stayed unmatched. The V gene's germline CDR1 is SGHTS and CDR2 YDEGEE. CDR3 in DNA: TGTGCCAGCAGCTTGAGACAGGGAAATTCACCCCTCCACTTT. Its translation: CASSLRQGNSPLHF. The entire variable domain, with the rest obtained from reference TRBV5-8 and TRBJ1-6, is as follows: EAGVTQSPTHLIKTRGQQATLRCSPISGHTSVYWYQQALGLGLQFLLWYDEGEERNRGNFPPRFSGRQFPNYSSELNVNALELEDSALYLCASSLRQGNSPLHFGNGTRLTVT.

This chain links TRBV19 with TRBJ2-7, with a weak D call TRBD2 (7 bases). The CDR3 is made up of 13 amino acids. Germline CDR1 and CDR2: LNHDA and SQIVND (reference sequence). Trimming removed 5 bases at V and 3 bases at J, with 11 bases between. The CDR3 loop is CASSGGGLYEQYF. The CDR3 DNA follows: TGTGCCAGTAGTGGGGGGGGCCTCTACGAGCAGTACTTC.

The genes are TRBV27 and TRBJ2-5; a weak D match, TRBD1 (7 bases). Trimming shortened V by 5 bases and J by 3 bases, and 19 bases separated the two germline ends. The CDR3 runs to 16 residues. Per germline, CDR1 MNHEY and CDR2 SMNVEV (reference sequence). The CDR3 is CASSPGPGGLEETQYF. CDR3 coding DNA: TGTGCCAGCAGTCCTGGGCCAGGGGGGCTAGAAGAGACCCAGTACTTC.

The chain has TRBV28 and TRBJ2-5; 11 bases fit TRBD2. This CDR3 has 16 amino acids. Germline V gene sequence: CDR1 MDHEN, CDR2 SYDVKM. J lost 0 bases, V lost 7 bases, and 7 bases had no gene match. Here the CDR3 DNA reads TGTGCCAGCATTATGACTAGCGGGATGTACCAAGAGACCCAGTACTTC. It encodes CASIMTSGMYQETQYF.

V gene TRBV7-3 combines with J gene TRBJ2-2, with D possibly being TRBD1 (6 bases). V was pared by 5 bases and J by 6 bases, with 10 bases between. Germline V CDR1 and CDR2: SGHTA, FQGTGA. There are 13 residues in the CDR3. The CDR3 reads CASSLTGPGELFF. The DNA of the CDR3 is TGTGCCAGCAGCCTGACAGGCCCCGGGGAGCTGTTTTTT.

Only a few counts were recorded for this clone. The CDR3 nucleotides are TGTGCCAGCAGTTCCTACAGGGACTCACCCCTCCACTTT. This sequence encodes CASSSYRDSPLHF. V usage is TRBV28 and J usage is TRBJ1-6; a weak D match, TRBD1 (6 bases). The CDR3 runs to 13 residues. The germline V and J ends were trimmed by 4 bases and 10 bases, with 11 bases remaining between them. CDR1 MDHEN and CDR2 SYDVKM come from the germline V gene.

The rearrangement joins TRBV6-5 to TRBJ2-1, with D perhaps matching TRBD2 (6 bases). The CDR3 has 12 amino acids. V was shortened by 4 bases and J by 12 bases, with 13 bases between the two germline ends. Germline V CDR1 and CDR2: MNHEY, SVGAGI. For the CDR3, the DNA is TGTGCCAGCAGTTCGACGGGACTTCGGCAGTTCTTC. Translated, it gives CASSSTGLRQFF.

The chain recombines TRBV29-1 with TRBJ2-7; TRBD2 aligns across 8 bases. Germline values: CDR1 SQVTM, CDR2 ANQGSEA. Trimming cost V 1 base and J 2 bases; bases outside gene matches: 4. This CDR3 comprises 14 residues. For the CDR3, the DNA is TGCAGCGTTGAAGTACTAGCGGAGCCCTACGAGCAGTACTTC. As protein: CSVEVLAEPYEQYF.

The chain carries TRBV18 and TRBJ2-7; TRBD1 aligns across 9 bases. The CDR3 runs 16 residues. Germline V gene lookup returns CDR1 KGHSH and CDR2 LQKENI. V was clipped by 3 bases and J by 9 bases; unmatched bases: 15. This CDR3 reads CASSPLTGTGPNGQYF. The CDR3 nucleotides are TGTGCCAGCTCACCGCTTACCGGGACAGGGCCCAACGGGCAGTACTTC.

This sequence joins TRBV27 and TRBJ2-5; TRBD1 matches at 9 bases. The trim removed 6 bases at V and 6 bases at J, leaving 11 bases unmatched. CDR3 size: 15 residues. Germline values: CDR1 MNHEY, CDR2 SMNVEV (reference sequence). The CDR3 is CASRSGTGSFQTQYF. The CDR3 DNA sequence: TGTGCCAGCAGATCCGGGACAGGGAGTTTCCAGACCCAGTACTTC.